The next 27 T cell receptor beta chains were all read from a single sample in a study of cytomegalovirus exposure and HLA in healthy donors. This PCR relied on a set of 60 Vbeta primers and 13 Jbeta primers. The repertoire was sequenced with immunoSEQ multiplex PCR; TCRdb's copy has only in-frame clones and lacks some. The data contain approximately 130,000 clones, more than 80% of them seen just once; the ten biggest clones take up under 7%. What was sequenced was PBMCs. These receptors came from a woman aged 40 to 50 in good health and CMV-seropositive.

This clone was seen just once. CDR3 protein: CASSASGNYEQYF. CDR3 sequence (DNA): TGTGCCAGCTCGGCTAGCGGGAATTACGAGCAGTACTTC. This chain joins TRBV6-6 and TRBJ2-7, with 9 bases that match TRBD2. The J segment lost 4 bases and the V segment lost 8 bases, leaving 6 bases of the junction unmatched. The CDR3 has 13 residues. Germline V gives CDR1 MNHNY, CDR2 SVGAGI (reference sequence).

The J gene is TRBJ2-7, the V gene TRBV7-8, with 8 nucleotides matching TRBD2. V dropped 5 bases and J dropped 0; count of bases not matched to a gene: 12. Per the germline V gene, CDR1 is SGHVS and CDR2 is FQNEAQ. This CDR3 has 17 residues. Here the CDR3 reads CASSPGIAGTSSYEQYF. The DNA for the CDR3 is TGTGCCAGCAGCCCCGGGATAGCGGGGACAAGCTCCTACGAGCAGTACTTC.

This chain uses TRBV29-1 with TRBJ1-2, with 8 bases identical to TRBD1. Looked up from germline, CDR1 is SQVTM and CDR2 is ANQGSEA. This CDR3 is built from 13 residues. Unmatched junction bases numbered 9, after V lost 5 bases and J lost 7 bases. CDR3 amino acids: CSVHRGQGGGYTF. In DNA form, the CDR3 reads TGCAGCGTTCACCGAGGACAGGGAGGTGGCTACACCTTC.

This clone was seen just once. V gene TRBV7-9 combines with J gene TRBJ1-1; D is unresolved. The V end lost 5 bases, the J end lost 0 bases, and 7 bases lay between the germline ends. The CDR3 is 13 residues long. In germline, CDR1 is SEHNR, CDR2 FQNEAQ (reference sequence). CDR3 bases: TGTGCCAGCAGCCCCACGGTGAACACTGAAGCTTTCTTT. Translated, it gives CASSPTVNTEAFF. Full variable domain (remainder filled in from reference TRBV7-9 and TRBJ1-1): DTGVSQNPRHKITKRGQNVTFRCDPISEHNRLYWYRQTLGQGPEFLTYFQNEAQLEKSRLLSDRFSAERPKGSFSTLEIQRTEQGDSAMYLCASSPTVNTEAFFGQGTRLTVV.

The chain uses TRBV9 and TRBJ1-2; D ambiguous. Germline V gene data show CDR1 as SGDLS and CDR2 as YYNGEE. CDR3 length: 14 amino acids. Trimming left V 0 bases short and J 4 bases short, with 10 bases between. The CDR3 spells CASSVEEGGYGYTF. The DNA for the CDR3 is TGTGCCAGCAGCGTAGAGGAGGGTGGCTATGGCTACACCTTC.

This chain joins TRBV7-4 and TRBJ2-1; tentatively, D is TRBD2 (5 bases). From germline, CDR1 is SGHVT and CDR2 SQSDAQ. The V and J ends lost 6 bases and 4 bases respectively, with 19 bases between them. This CDR3 comprises 16 residues. The CDR3 bases are TGTGCCAGCAGGTGGGAAGGACTCCACGGGTACAATGAGCAGTTCTTC. Translating it yields CASRWEGLHGYNEQFF. Full variable domain (remainder filled in from reference TRBV7-4 and TRBJ2-1): GAGVSQSPRYKVAKRGRDVALRCDSISGHVTLYWYRQTLGQGSEVLTYSQSDAQRDKSGRPSGRFSAERPERSVSTLKIQRTEQGDSAVYLCASRWEGLHGYNEQFFGPGTRLTVL.

As DNA, the CDR3 is TGCGCCAGCAGCTTGAGAGGGACGACAGGGGGCAATGAGCAGTTCTTC. It yields the protein CASSLRGTTGGNEQFF. The chain couples TRBV5-1 to TRBJ2-1, with 9 bases matching TRBD1. Losses at the gene ends were 1 base for V and 6 bases for J; bases not matched to a gene: 8. The CDR3 has 16 amino acids. CDR1 and CDR2 (germline): SGHRS, YFSETQ.

The genes are TRBV6-1 and TRBJ2-7, with 9 bases lining up with TRBD1. This CDR3 has 13 amino acids. Trimming removed 8 bases from V and 5 bases from J; junction bases left unmatched: 7. Germline CDR1 and CDR2: MNHNS and SASEGT. The CDR3 reads CASYRGHIDEQYF. CDR3 DNA sequence: TGTGCCAGCTACAGGGGGCATATCGACGAGCAGTACTTC.

This clone has a handful of counts. The genes are TRBV19 and TRBJ2-7, with 10 bases that match TRBD2. Germline V gives CDR1 LNHDA, CDR2 SQIVND (reference sequence). Trimming cost V 5 bases and J 0 bases; bases outside gene matches: 4. This CDR3 is 15 amino acids long. The CDR3 spells CASSVSGGASYEQYF. DNA of the CDR3: TGTGCCAGTAGTGTCAGCGGGGGGGCCTCCTACGAGCAGTACTTC. Variable domain in full (rest from reference TRBV19 and TRBJ2-7): DGGITQSPKYLFRKEGQNVTLSCEQNLNHDAMYWYRQDPGQGLRLIYYSQIVNDFQKGDIAEGYSVSREKKESFPLTVTSAQKNPTAFYLCASSVSGGASYEQYFGPGTRLTVT.

The chain uses TRBV11-2 and TRBJ2-3; 8 nucleotides match TRBD2. The V gene's germline CDR1 is SGHAT and CDR2 FQNNGV. The CDR3 length is 16 residues. V lost 2 bases, J lost 1 base, and 5 bases stayed unmatched. CDR3 DNA: TGTGCCAGCAGCTTACTCCAAGCGGGGGGCACAGATACGCAGTATTTT. As protein: CASSLLQAGGTDTQYF.

This chain uses TRBV6-1 with TRBJ1-4; a possible D gene is TRBD1 (6 bases). The CDR3 sequence is 14 residues long. The germline V gene encodes CDR1 MNHNS and CDR2 SASEGT. V lost 7 bases to trimming and J lost 7 bases, with 16 bases between them. CDR3 residues: CASKRQDPSEKLFF. CDR3 nucleotide sequence: TGTGCCAGCAAAAGACAGGATCCTTCTGAAAAACTGTTTTTT.

The chain is built from TRBV29-1 and TRBJ2-7; the match to TRBD1 covers 8 bases. Germline V gene lookup returns CDR1 SQVTM and CDR2 ANQGSEA. V was clipped by 7 bases and J by 3 bases; unmatched bases: 8. The CDR3 runs to 13 residues. The CDR3 sequence is CSAAGGAYYEQYF. The CDR3 region has the DNA TGCAGCGCAGCAGGGGGCGCTTACTACGAGCAGTACTTC.

About this clone: This sample also contains other DNA sequences that code for the same CDR3. The chain is built from TRBV5-1 and TRBJ2-7; 7 bases fit TRBD1. Germline loops: CDR1 SGHRS, CDR2 YFSETQ. Trimming at V came to 0 bases and at J to 0 bases, leaving 3 bases not matched to a gene. The CDR3 contains 15 residues. CDR3 nucleotides: TGCGCCAGCAGCTTGGGTGGGACAGCCTCCTACGAGCAGTACTTC. Its translation: CASSLGGTASYEQYF.

The rearrangement links TRBV4-1 to TRBJ2-1; TRBD1 aligns across 8 bases. Germline loops: CDR1 MGHRA, CDR2 YSYEKL. The V gene end was trimmed by 3 bases and the J gene end by 6 bases; junction bases not matched to a gene: 1. This CDR3 is built from 13 residues. The CDR3 nucleotides read TGCGCCAGCAGCCACGGACAGGGCAATGAGCAGTTCTTC. The encoded protein is CASSHGQGNEQFF.

This clone was seen a handful of times. The J gene is TRBJ2-3, the V gene TRBV14; D ambiguous. Germline loops: CDR1 SGHDN, CDR2 FVKESK. V was cut by 4 bases and J by 0 bases, with 14 bases left in between. This CDR3 has 16 amino acids. The CDR3 protein is CASSRGEFESTDTQYF. The CDR3 DNA is TGTGCCAGCAGCCGAGGAGAGTTTGAAAGCACAGATACGCAGTATTTT.

This chain uses TRBV5-1 with TRBJ1-6; tentative D call: TRBD1 (6 bases). Trimming stripped 0 bases from V and 3 bases from J, with 19 bases between. The V gene's germline CDR1 is SGHRS and CDR2 YFSETQ. The CDR3 extends over 19 amino acids. CDR3 residues: CASSLEGQTKGNYNSPLHF. The DNA for the CDR3 is TGCGCCAGCAGCTTGGAAGGACAGACTAAGGGAAACTATAATTCACCCCTCCACTTT. The entire variable domain, with the rest obtained from reference TRBV5-1 and TRBJ1-6, is as follows: KAGVTQTPRYLIKTRGQQVTLSCSPISGHRSVSWYQQTPGQGLQFLFEYFSETQRNKGNFPGRFSGRQFSNSRSEMNVSTLELGDSALYLCASSLEGQTKGNYNSPLHFGNGTRLTVT.

The chain is built from TRBV18 and TRBJ2-7, with 7 bases fitting TRBD1. Trimming took 3 bases from V and 2 from J; bases not matched to a gene: 4. The germline gives CDR1 KGHSH, CDR2 LQKENI. This CDR3 contains 14 residues. DNA of the CDR3: TGTGCCAGCTCACCGCCGACAGGGACCTACGAGCAGTACTTC. It encodes CASSPPTGTYEQYF.

This clone appeared a single time. V and J are TRBV28 and TRBJ2-7; TRBD1 matches 8 bases. CDR1 MDHEN and CDR2 SYDVKM come from the germline V gene. The CDR3 spans 14 residues. The trim removed 6 bases at V and 3 bases at J, leaving 7 bases unmatched. The CDR3 sequence is CASSPRDRRYEQYF. CDR3 in DNA: TGTGCCAGCAGCCCTAGGGACAGGCGCTACGAGCAGTACTTC.

The gene calls are TRBV21-1 and TRBJ2-1; TRBD2, the table's D call, was not compared with the DNA. TRBV21-1 represents a pseudogene. The CDR3 sequence is 15 residues long. CDR3 DNA sequence: TGTGCCAGCAGCAAAAAAAAGCGGGAGAAAAATGAGCAGTTCTTC. It is translated as CASSKKKREKNEQFF.

The rearrangement links TRBV28 to TRBJ2-7; 7 positions agree with TRBD2. Germline V gives CDR1 MDHEN, CDR2 SYDVKM. V gave up 4 bases and J gave up 0 bases; unmatched junction bases: 9. This CDR3 spans 16 amino acids. The CDR3 region has the DNA TGTGCCAGCAGTTCCCCGTGGGGGGGGTCCTCCTACGAGCAGTACTTC. Its protein is CASSSPWGGSSYEQYF.

V usage is TRBV11-1 and J usage is TRBJ1-1; D remains unclear. CDR3 length: 13 amino acids. Germline V gives CDR1 SGHAT, CDR2 FQDESV (reference sequence). V dropped 4 bases and J dropped 0 bases, with 6 bases sitting between them. CDR3 loop: CASSYQMNTEAFF. CDR3 bases: TGTGCCAGCAGCTATCAGATGAACACTGAAGCTTTCTTT.

This clone was seen just once. This chain joins TRBV14 and TRBJ1-2, with D perhaps matching TRBD1 (6 bases). Trimming took 5 bases from V and 4 from J, leaving 11 bases between them. CDR3 length: 13 amino acids. CDR1 is SGHDN, CDR2 FVKESK, per germline. The CDR3 region has the DNA TGTGCCAGCAGCGCAACGGACAGCTATGGCTACACCTTC. Its protein is CASSATDSYGYTF.

The CDR3 DNA is TGTGCCAGCAGCTTATCAGGTAGGAATCAGCCCCAGCATTTT. It is translated as CASSLSGRNQPQHF. The chain combines TRBV7-4 with TRBJ1-5; unclear D gene. The CDR3 spans 14 residues. Germline CDR1 is SGHVT and CDR2 is SQSDAQ. Trimming removed 2 bases from V and 4 bases from J, with 9 bases in between. Full variable domain (outside the CDR3, taken from reference TRBV7-4 and TRBJ1-5): GAGVSQSPRYKVAKRGRDVALRCDSISGHVTLYWYRQTLGQGSEVLTYSQSDAQRDKSGRPSGRFSAERPERSVSTLKIQRTEQGDSAVYLCASSLSGRNQPQHFGDGTRLSIL.

The chain's CDR3 is CASRSGTGGGTGELFF. The CDR3 DNA reads as TGCGCCAGCAGATCGGGGACAGGGGGAGGCACCGGGGAGCTGTTTTTT. The chain uses TRBV5-1 and TRBJ2-2; 11 bases are shared with TRBD1. V was clipped by 5 bases and J by 4 bases; unmatched bases: 7. Germline V gene lookup returns CDR1 SGHRS and CDR2 YFSETQ. This CDR3 spans 16 amino acids. The entire variable domain, with the rest obtained from reference TRBV5-1 and TRBJ2-2, is as follows: KAGVTQTPRYLIKTRGQQVTLSCSPISGHRSVSWYQQTPGQGLQFLFEYFSETQRNKGNFPGRFSGRQFSNSRSEMNVSTLELGDSALYLCASRSGTGGGTGELFFGEGSRLTVL.

This clone showed up just a few times. CDR3 sequence reads: CASSRLDRDPYEQYF. In nucleotides, the CDR3 is TGCGCCAGCAGCCGTCTTGACAGGGACCCCTACGAGCAGTACTTC. V usage is TRBV5-1 and J usage is TRBJ2-7, with TRBD1 identical over 7 bases. The CDR3 loop spans 15 amino acids. Germline CDR1 reads SGHRS; CDR2 reads YFSETQ. Trimming cost V 4 bases and J 2 bases; bases outside gene matches: 9. The full variable domain, in which reference TRBV5-1 and TRBJ2-7 provide the parts outside the CDR3, is KAGVTQTPRYLIKTRGQQVTLSCSPISGHRSVSWYQQTPGQGLQFLFEYFSETQRNKGNFPGRFSGRQFSNSRSEMNVSTLELGDSALYLCASSRLDRDPYEQYFGPGTRLTVT.

This rearrangement joins TRBV10-3 to TRBJ1-2, with TRBD1 matching over 10 bases. Germline V gives CDR1 ENHRY, CDR2 SYGVKD. V was pared by 3 bases and J by 7 bases, with 20 bases of the junction left unmatched. This CDR3 spans 19 amino acids. The CDR3 spells CAISDPANLGTGARGGYTF. The CDR3 DNA reads as TGTGCCATCAGTGACCCCGCCAATTTGGGGACAGGGGCCAGGGGTGGCTACACCTTC.

V gene TRBV7-2 combines with J gene TRBJ1-2, with D possibly matching TRBD1 (5 bases). Germline CDR1 is SGHTA and CDR2 is FQGNSA. With 0 bases removed from V and 8 bases from J, the gap between germline ends came to 10 bases. CDR3 size: 13 residues. The CDR3 DNA reads TGTGCCAGCAGCTTAGCTTCGGGGGACGGCTACACCTTC. It encodes CASSLASGDGYTF.